The rows below give T cell receptor beta chains drawn from one sample of a study of blood T cell repertoires in COVID-19. Sequencing was performed with immunoSEQ multiplex PCR; in TCRdb, only in-frame clones are kept and a portion is missing. This sample has roughly 87,000 clones, with about 80% found just once. The sample taken for sequencing was peripheral blood. These receptors all come from a woman in her 50s with acute or convalescent COVID-19. Both conserved end residues are part of each CDR3. The D gene is left open where the match is weak. Clone size, where shown, is once, few, many, or a class for clones that have expanded.

cdr3_length: 15; j_call: TRBJ1-5; d_call: .; v_call: TRBV28; clone_size: .; cdr3_nt: TGTGCCAGCAATGCGGAGGGATCCTATGGTCAGCCCCAGCATTTT; cdr3_aa: CASNAEGSYGQPQHF
cdr3_length: 18; j_call: TRBJ2-5; d_call: TRBD2; v_call: TRBV3-1/TRBV3-2; clone_size: once; cdr3_nt: TGTGCCAGCAGCCAAGGGTCGCGCGGAGCGGGGGGTAGGGAGACCCAGTACTTC; cdr3_aa: CASSQGSRGAGGRETQYF
cdr3_length: 15; j_call: TRBJ1-5; d_call: TRBD1; v_call: TRBV6-6; clone_size: .; cdr3_nt: TGTGCCAGCAGTCCCCGGGGACAGGGCGGAGGGCCCCAGCATTTT; cdr3_aa: CASSPRGQGGGPQHF
cdr3_length: 15; j_call: TRBJ1-6; d_call: TRBD1; v_call: TRBV30; clone_size: .; cdr3_nt: TGTGCCTGGAGTGGACAGGGTCCCTATAATTCACCCCTCCACTTT; cdr3_aa: CAWSGQGPYNSPLHF
cdr3_length: 14; j_call: TRBJ2-1; d_call: .; v_call: TRBV6-6; clone_size: .; cdr3_nt: TGTGCCAGCAGTTACCTAGGTAGGGGGAAGGACGTGTTCTTC; cdr3_aa: CASSYLGRGKDVFF
cdr3_length: 16; j_call: TRBJ2-3; d_call: TRBD2; v_call: TRBV24-1; clone_size: .; cdr3_nt: TGTGCCACCAGTGATGAAGCGGGGGAGAGCACAGATACGCAGTATTTT; cdr3_aa: CATSDEAGESTDTQYF
cdr3_length: 16; j_call: TRBJ1-6; d_call: TRBD1; v_call: TRBV5-4; clone_size: .; cdr3_nt: TGTGCCAGCAGCTTGGGAGTGAGACAGGGTGATTCACCCCTCCACTTT; cdr3_aa: CASSLGVRQGDSPLHF
cdr3_length: 14; j_call: TRBJ1-1; d_call: .; v_call: TRBV28; clone_size: .; cdr3_nt: TGTGCCAGCAGGACCCCCGGGCGGGACACTGAAGCTTTCTTT; cdr3_aa: CASRTPGRDTEAFF
cdr3_length: 13; j_call: TRBJ2-1; d_call: TRBD1; v_call: TRBV28; clone_size: .; cdr3_nt: TGTGCCAGCATGGGGCGAGGGGGCGGTGAGCAGTTCTTC; cdr3_aa: CASMGRGGGEQFF
cdr3_length: 17; j_call: TRBJ1-5; d_call: .; v_call: TRBV21-1; clone_size: .; cdr3_nt: TGTGCCAGCAGAGGTTTCGGGGGTCCCTATAGCAATCAGCCCCAGCATTTT; cdr3_aa: CASRGFGGPYSNQPQHF
cdr3_length: 15; j_call: TRBJ2-7; d_call: TRBD2; v_call: TRBV11-1; clone_size: .; cdr3_nt: TGTGCCAGCAGCCCAAACGGACTAGCGGGGGGCGAGCAGTACTTC; cdr3_aa: CASSPNGLAGGEQYF
cdr3_length: 16; j_call: TRBJ1-1; d_call: .; v_call: TRBV3-1/TRBV3-2; clone_size: few; cdr3_nt: TGTGCCAGCAGCCAAGATTCCACGGCGGTGAACACTGAAGCTTTCTTT; cdr3_aa: CASSQDSTAVNTEAFF
cdr3_length: 16; j_call: TRBJ1-1; d_call: TRBD1; v_call: TRBV2; clone_size: .; cdr3_nt: TGTGCCAGCAGTGAAAGGGACAGGGGGGTCAACACTGAAGCTTTCTTT; cdr3_aa: CASSERDRGVNTEAFF
cdr3_length: 15; j_call: TRBJ2-3; d_call: TRBD1; v_call: TRBV6-2/TRBV6-3; clone_size: .; cdr3_nt: TGTGCCAGCAGTTATGGGCAGGGGGGCACAGATACGCAGTATTTT; cdr3_aa: CASSYGQGGTDTQYF
cdr3_length: 15; j_call: TRBJ1-4; d_call: .; v_call: TRBV29-1; clone_size: .; cdr3_nt: TGCAGCGGACAAGGTACAGGGAATGCTAATGAAAAACTGTTTTTT; cdr3_aa: CSGQGTGNANEKLFF
cdr3_length: 15; j_call: TRBJ2-1; d_call: TRBD1; v_call: TRBV5-1; clone_size: .; cdr3_nt: TGCGCCAGCAGCTTGGGCCAGGGGGCTGGAAATGAGCAGTTCTTC; cdr3_aa: CASSLGQGAGNEQFF
cdr3_length: 14; j_call: TRBJ1-5; d_call: .; v_call: TRBV7-9; clone_size: .; cdr3_nt: TGTGCCAGCAGCCAAGACAATAGCAATCAGCCCCAGCATTTT; cdr3_aa: CASSQDNSNQPQHF
cdr3_length: 12; j_call: TRBJ2-3; d_call: .; v_call: TRBV30; clone_size: .; cdr3_nt: TGTGCCTGGAGTGTACAGGGAGATACGCAGTATTTT; cdr3_aa: CAWSVQGDTQYF
cdr3_length: 11; j_call: TRBJ1-3; d_call: .; v_call: TRBV30; clone_size: many; cdr3_nt: TGTGCCTGGAGCAATGGAAACACCATATATTTT; cdr3_aa: CAWSNGNTIYF
cdr3_length: 14; j_call: TRBJ1-3; d_call: .; v_call: TRBV6-5; clone_size: .; cdr3_nt: TGTGCCAGCACCTCGGTCCTCTCTGGAAACACCATATATTTT; cdr3_aa: CASTSVLSGNTIYF
cdr3_length: 15; j_call: TRBJ2-7; d_call: TRBD1; v_call: TRBV3-1/TRBV3-2; clone_size: once; cdr3_nt: TGTGCCAGCAGCCAGTTCGGGACAGGGGTAGGCGAGCAGTACTTC; cdr3_aa: CASSQFGTGVGEQYF
cdr3_length: 14; j_call: TRBJ1-1; d_call: .; v_call: TRBV7-2; clone_size: .; cdr3_nt: TGTGCCAGCAGCCCCCCGAGTTTCAACACTGAAGCTTTCTTT; cdr3_aa: CASSPPSFNTEAFF
cdr3_length: 14; j_call: TRBJ1-2; d_call: TRBD1; v_call: TRBV7-3; clone_size: .; cdr3_nt: TGTGCCAGCAGCTCGGGGACAGGGACCCTTGGCTACACCTTC; cdr3_aa: CASSSGTGTLGYTF
cdr3_length: 15; j_call: TRBJ1-2; d_call: .; v_call: TRBV4-3; clone_size: .; cdr3_nt: TGCGCCAGCAGGCATACAGGGAATACTAACTATGGCTACACCTTC; cdr3_aa: CASRHTGNTNYGYTF
cdr3_length: 14; j_call: TRBJ2-3; d_call: TRBD2; v_call: TRBV6-5; clone_size: .; cdr3_nt: TGTGCCACCTGGACTAGCAATTGGGCAGATACGCAGTATTTT; cdr3_aa: CATWTSNWADTQYF
cdr3_length: 15; j_call: TRBJ1-3; d_call: .; v_call: TRBV5-1; clone_size: .; cdr3_nt: TGCGCCAGCAGCTTGGGAGGTTTTTCTGGAAACACCATATATTTT; cdr3_aa: CASSLGGFSGNTIYF
cdr3_length: 16; j_call: TRBJ1-4; d_call: TRBD1; v_call: TRBV6-1; clone_size: few; cdr3_nt: TGTGCCAGCAGTGAAGCGCTTGGACAGGGGTATGAAAAACTGTTTTTT; cdr3_aa: CASSEALGQGYEKLFF
cdr3_length: 12; j_call: TRBJ1-1; d_call: .; v_call: TRBV28; clone_size: once; cdr3_nt: TGTGCCAGCAGACAGGGGAACACTGAAGCTTTCTTT; cdr3_aa: CASRQGNTEAFF
cdr3_length: 13; j_call: TRBJ1-1; d_call: .; v_call: TRBV3-1/TRBV3-2; clone_size: .; cdr3_nt: TGTGCCAGCAGCGCCGCCCGGGGGACTGAAGCTTTCTTT; cdr3_aa: CASSAARGTEAFF
cdr3_length: 11; j_call: TRBJ1-1; d_call: .; v_call: TRBV18; clone_size: .; cdr3_nt: TGTGCCAGCTCACTTGAGAATGAAGCTTTCTTT; cdr3_aa: CASSLENEAFF
cdr3_length: 11; j_call: TRBJ2-7; d_call: .; v_call: TRBV20-1; clone_size: .; cdr3_nt: TGCAGTGCTAGAGGAGGGTACGAGCAGTACTTC; cdr3_aa: CSARGGYEQYF
cdr3_length: 13; j_call: TRBJ1-5; d_call: .; v_call: TRBV29-1; clone_size: .; cdr3_nt: TGCAGCGTTGAGGGCGGGATCAATCAGCCCCAGCATTTT; cdr3_aa: CSVEGGINQPQHF
cdr3_length: 14; j_call: TRBJ1-2; d_call: TRBD1; v_call: TRBV6-5; clone_size: .; cdr3_nt: TGTGCCAGCAGTAGGACAGGGGATGTGGGTGGCTACACCTTC; cdr3_aa: CASSRTGDVGGYTF
cdr3_length: 14; j_call: TRBJ1-3; d_call: TRBD1; v_call: TRBV18; clone_size: .; cdr3_nt: TGTGCCAGCTCACCGACAGGGGACGCGAACACCATATATTTT; cdr3_aa: CASSPTGDANTIYF
cdr3_length: 15; j_call: TRBJ1-2; d_call: .; v_call: TRBV5-4; clone_size: .; cdr3_nt: TGTGCCAGCAGATCCGAGGGAGGGTGGGACTATGGCTACACCTTC; cdr3_aa: CASRSEGGWDYGYTF
cdr3_length: 15; j_call: TRBJ2-3; d_call: TRBD2; v_call: TRBV28; clone_size: once; cdr3_nt: TGTGCCAGCCAAATGCAGGGAGGGGGCACAGATACGCAGTATTTT; cdr3_aa: CASQMQGGGTDTQYF
cdr3_length: 18; j_call: TRBJ2-6; d_call: .; v_call: TRBV19; clone_size: .; cdr3_nt: TGTGCCAGTAGTATAGATTGGCCCGGGGATGGTGGGGCCAACGTCCTGACTTTC; cdr3_aa: CASSIDWPGDGGANVLTF
cdr3_length: 18; j_call: TRBJ2-6; d_call: TRBD1; v_call: TRBV6-1; clone_size: .; cdr3_nt: TGTGCCAGCAGTGTTCAACAGGGGGCTGCTGGTGGGGCCAACGTCCTGACTTTC; cdr3_aa: CASSVQQGAAGGANVLTF
cdr3_length: 14; j_call: TRBJ2-7; d_call: .; v_call: TRBV10-3; clone_size: few; cdr3_nt: TGTGCCATCAGTGAAGACAGAACGTCCTACGAGCAGTACTTC; cdr3_aa: CAISEDRTSYEQYF
cdr3_length: 13; j_call: TRBJ2-7; d_call: TRBD1; v_call: TRBV3-1/TRBV3-2; clone_size: .; cdr3_nt: TGTGCCAGCAGTCGACAGGGGCGGTACGAGCAGTACTTC; cdr3_aa: CASSRQGRYEQYF
cdr3_length: 17; j_call: TRBJ2-1; d_call: .; v_call: TRBV6-2/TRBV6-3; clone_size: once; cdr3_nt: TGTGCCAGCAGTGTACGGCTGGGACTGCCTCCCTACAATGAGCAGTTCTTC; cdr3_aa: CASSVRLGLPPYNEQFF
cdr3_length: 14; j_call: TRBJ2-1; d_call: TRBD1; v_call: TRBV4-1; clone_size: .; cdr3_nt: TGCGCCAGCAGCCACTCGTCCGGGACAGGTGAGCAGTTCTTC; cdr3_aa: CASSHSSGTGEQFF
cdr3_length: 16; j_call: TRBJ2-4; d_call: TRBD2; v_call: TRBV19; clone_size: .; cdr3_nt: TGTGCCAGTAAGGCTAGCGGGGCGGGGTCCAAAAACATTCAGTACTTC; cdr3_aa: CASKASGAGSKNIQYF
cdr3_length: 10; j_call: TRBJ2-2; d_call: .; v_call: TRBV12-3/TRBV12-4; clone_size: .; cdr3_nt: TGTGCCAGCAGTTCAGGGGAGCTGTTTTTT; cdr3_aa: CASSSGELFF
cdr3_length: 14; j_call: TRBJ1-1; d_call: TRBD1; v_call: TRBV19; clone_size: .; cdr3_nt: TGTGCCAGCCGGATGGGACAGGCTCACACTGAAGCTTTCTTT; cdr3_aa: CASRMGQAHTEAFF
cdr3_length: 16; j_call: TRBJ1-2; d_call: .; v_call: TRBV28; clone_size: .; cdr3_nt: TGTGCCAGCAGTCGGGAACGGACGGACCTTTACTATGGCTACACCTTC; cdr3_aa: CASSRERTDLYYGYTF
cdr3_length: 18; j_call: TRBJ1-1; d_call: TRBD1; v_call: TRBV5-8; clone_size: few; cdr3_nt: TGTGCCAGCAGCTTGGGTCGGCAGGGGGCCATTCCTAACACTGAAGCTTTCTTT; cdr3_aa: CASSLGRQGAIPNTEAFF
cdr3_length: 14; j_call: TRBJ2-7; d_call: .; v_call: TRBV4-1; clone_size: .; cdr3_nt: TGCGCCAGCAGCCAAGTAAGTCCCGAGGCCGAGCAGTACTTC; cdr3_aa: CASSQVSPEAEQYF
cdr3_length: 15; j_call: TRBJ2-1; d_call: TRBD2; v_call: TRBV7-8; clone_size: .; cdr3_nt: TGTGCCAGCAGCCCCGAGAGCGGGGTCTACAATGAGCAGTTCTTC; cdr3_aa: CASSPESGVYNEQFF